Below, 16 T cell receptor beta chains from the same sample are listed, as sequenced in a study of blood T cell repertoires in COVID-19. TCRdb's table, derived via immunoSEQ multiplex PCR, lists solely in-frame clones and lacks some. The profile covers 380,000 or so clones, with roughly 90% appearing a single time and more than 1% taken by the ten largest. The sample comprised peripheral blood. The receptors were sampled from a man aged 35-49 years with acute or convalescent COVID-19.

The chain recombines TRBV10-2 with TRBJ2-7; 10 nucleotides align to TRBD1. Losses at the gene ends were 10 bases for V and 0 bases for J; bases not matched to a gene: 9. CDR1 WSHSY and CDR2 SAAADI come from the germline V gene. CDR3 size: 15 residues. The CDR3 DNA reads TGCGCCAACGGACAGGGGGGGATCAGCTCCTACGAGCAGTACTTC. Protein product: CANGQGGISSYEQYF.

The CDR3 loop is CASSYGHREILAKNIQYF. CDR3 nucleotide sequence: TGTGCCAGCAGTTACGGGCACAGGGAAATTCTAGCCAAAAACATTCAGTACTTC. The chain carries TRBV6-2 or TRBV6-3 and TRBJ2-4; tentatively, D is TRBD1 (6 bases). V lost 2 bases and J 0 bases, leaving 17 bases between the germline ends. Per the germline V gene, CDR1 is MNHEY and CDR2 is SVGEGT. The CDR3 is made up of 18 amino acids.

The CDR3 loop is CATRPTDRTYEQYF. The CDR3 nucleotides are TGCGCCACCAGGCCGACAGATAGAACCTACGAGCAGTACTTC. V gene TRBV10-2 combines with J gene TRBJ2-7; D might be TRBD1 (5 bases). This CDR3 region has 14 residues. V was cut by 10 bases and J by 2 bases, with 18 bases left in between. CDR1 and CDR2 (germline): WSHSY, SAAADI.

CDR3 in amino acids: CASSEPVTSLSGELFF. CDR3 bases: TGTGCCAGCAGTGAACCCGTGACTAGCCTAAGCGGGGAGCTGTTTTTT. V and J are TRBV6-1 and TRBJ2-2; TRBD2 agrees at 7 bases. V lost 2 bases, J lost 7 bases, and 10 bases stayed unmatched. The length of the CDR3 is 16 residues. Germline V CDR1 and CDR2: MNHNS, SASEGT.

This rearrangement joins TRBV27 to TRBJ2-7; TRBD2 aligns across 12 bases. The CDR3 totals 15 residues. The V and J ends lost 6 bases and 6 bases, in that order; junction bases with no gene match: 9. Germline V gene data show CDR1 as MNHEY and CDR2 as SMNVEV (reference sequence). The CDR3 DNA follows: TGTGCCAGCAGAGGACTAGCGGGACCCGTCCGCGAGCAGTACTTC. Its translation is CASRGLAGPVREQYF.

The chain is built from TRBV10-2 and TRBJ2-1, with 12 nucleotides matching TRBD2. Germline V lookup: CDR1 WSHSY, CDR2 SAAADI. The CDR3 runs to 15 residues. With 4 bases clipped from V and 6 bases from J, the junction kept 4 bases outside the gene matches. The CDR3 sequence is CASSATSGSFNEQFF. The CDR3, as DNA: TGCGCCAGCAGTGCGACTAGCGGGAGCTTCAATGAGCAGTTCTTC.

The V gene is TRBV6-1, the J gene TRBJ2-1; D is perhaps TRBD2 (6 bases). The V end was cut by 2 bases, the J end by 4 bases, with 24 bases between. Germline V gene lookup returns CDR1 MNHNS and CDR2 SASEGT. The CDR3 length is 19 residues. The CDR3 sequence is CASSEFPQGGGLGYNEQFF. CDR3 bases: TGTGCCAGCAGTGAATTCCCCCAGGGAGGCGGCTTGGGGTACAATGAGCAGTTCTTC.

The chain employs TRBV3-1 (or the pseudogene TRBV3-2) and TRBJ2-2; D perhaps matches TRBD2 (6 bases). CDR3 size: 14 residues. Germline V gene sequence: CDR1 LGHDT, CDR2 YNNKEL (reference sequence). V gave up 2 bases and J gave up 7 bases, with 11 bases separating them. In DNA, the CDR3 is TGTGCCAGCAGCCAACCCAGGAGGGGCGGGGAGCTGTTTTTT. Translation: CASSQPRRGGELFF.

The chain combines TRBV27 with TRBJ2-5, with D possibly being TRBD1 (6 bases). The CDR3 runs to 16 residues. V was trimmed by 5 bases and J by 5 bases, leaving 21 bases between them. Germline V gene sequence: CDR1 MNHEY, CDR2 SMNVEV (reference sequence). CDR3: CASSPQKTGMRETQYF. For the CDR3, the DNA is TGTGCCAGCAGTCCCCAGAAGACAGGCATGAGGGAGACCCAGTACTTC.

A single count supports this clone. The V and J genes are TRBV25-1 and TRBJ2-7, with TRBD1 identical over 8 bases. CDR3 size: 12 residues. The trim removed 4 bases at V and 5 bases at J, leaving 1 base unmatched. Per germline, CDR1 MGHDK and CDR2 SYGVNS. CDR3 nucleotides: TGTGCCAGCAGTGGACAGGGGAACGAGCAGTACTTC. The encoded protein is CASSGQGNEQYF.

The CDR3 DNA follows: TGTGCCAGTAGTCTGCCCGGGACAGTCTTACGAGAAGCTTTCTTT. Translated, it gives CASSLPGTVLREAFF. This chain joins TRBV19 and TRBJ1-1, with 7 bases matching TRBD1. J lost 8 bases, V lost 5 bases, and 14 bases had no gene match. This CDR3 is 15 amino acids long. Germline lookup yields CDR1 LNHDA and CDR2 SQIVND (reference sequence). The full variable domain, in which reference TRBV19 and TRBJ1-1 provide the parts outside the CDR3, is DGGITQSPKYLFRKEGQNVTLSCEQNLNHDAMYWYRQDPGQGLRLIYYSQIVNDFQKGDIAEGYSVSREKKESFPLTVTSAQKNPTAFYLCASSLPGTVLREAFFGQGTRLTVV.

V is TRBV6-5 and J is TRBJ1-5; maybe TRBD1 (5 bases). The V and J ends lost 8 bases and 4 bases respectively, with 15 bases between them. The germline gives CDR1 MNHEY, CDR2 SVGAGI. This CDR3 has 14 residues. This CDR3 is CASAYGGRNQPQHF. The CDR3 DNA is TGTGCCAGCGCTTATGGGGGGAGGAATCAGCCCCAGCATTTT.

The chain has TRBV5-5 and TRBJ2-5; TRBD2 matches 15 bases. This CDR3 comprises 17 residues. The V and J ends lost 4 bases and 4 bases, in that order; junction bases with no gene match: 8. Germline V gene data show CDR1 as SGHKS and CDR2 as YYEKEE (reference sequence). This CDR3 reads CASSAGLAGGRRETQYF. The CDR3 DNA reads TGTGCCAGCAGCGCGGGACTAGCGGGGGGCCGGCGAGAGACCCAGTACTTC.

The genes are TRBV10-1 and TRBJ1-1, with D maybe TRBD1 (5 bases). Trimming pared 6 bases from V and 0 bases from J, leaving 11 bases between. Germline CDR1 WNHNN, CDR2 SYGVQD (reference sequence). The CDR3 extends over 14 amino acids. This CDR3 is CASRRQRLNTEAFF. For the CDR3, the DNA is TGCGCCAGCAGAAGACAGAGGTTGAACACTGAAGCTTTCTTT.

This chain joins TRBV3-1 (or the pseudogene TRBV3-2) and TRBJ1-2; 11 bases are a match to TRBD1. Trimming at V came to 3 bases and at J to 4 bases, leaving 4 bases not matched to a gene. Germline V gene sequence: CDR1 LGHDT, CDR2 YNNKEL (reference sequence). This CDR3 is built from 15 residues. CDR3 DNA: TGTGCCAGCAGCCATGGACAGGGGGCTTCCTATGGCTACACCTTC. This translates into CASSHGQGASYGYTF.

V is TRBV6-2 or TRBV6-3 and J is TRBJ2-4; possibly TRBD1 for D (6 bases). CDR1 is MNHEY and CDR2 is SVGEGT in the germline V gene. The CDR3 consists of 18 residues. V lost 0 bases and J 0 bases, leaving 15 bases between the germline ends. The chain's CDR3 is CASSYSGQGRLAKNIQYF. For the CDR3, the DNA is TGTGCCAGCAGTTACTCGGGACAAGGACGACTAGCCAAAAACATTCAGTACTTC.